This is a list of T cell receptor beta chains from one sample in a study of T cell responses to AZD1222 COVID-19 vaccine. Measured with immunoSEQ multiplex PCR; TCRdb has only the in-frame clones, and not every one. Of 150,000 or so clones listed, 91% are singletons. Material: peripheral blood, obtained 28 days after the second AZD1222 dose. The receptors shown here come from an adult who received the AZD1222 COVID-19 vaccine. The CDR3 runs from the conserved cysteine through the conserved F or W. The D gene is left open where the match is weak. Clone size, where shown, is once, few, many, or a class for clones that have expanded.

-	-	TRBV6-1	13	TRBJ1-6	CASSEVGNSPLHF	TGTGCCAGCAGTGAAGTCGGGAATTCACCCCTCCACTTT
TRBD2	-	TRBV30	21	TRBJ2-2	CAWSAPDRGLAGVVNTGELFF	TGTGCCTGGAGTGCCCCCGATCGGGGACTAGCGGGGGTTGTGAACACCGGGGAGCTGTTTTTT
-	-	TRBV5-1	14	TRBJ1-5	CASSFTGLNQPQHF	TGCGCCAGCAGCTTTACGGGGCTCAATCAGCCCCAGCATTTT
TRBD1	-	TRBV4-1	16	TRBJ2-7	CASSQEQTTRGLEQYF	TGCGCCAGCAGCCAAGAGCAAACAACTAGGGGGCTCGAGCAGTACTTC
-	once	TRBV24-1	15	TRBJ1-3	CATSGSRGFGNTIYF	TGTGCCACCAGTGGATCCAGGGGATTCGGAAACACCATATATTTT
-	-	TRBV6-5	15	TRBJ1-2	CASSSGTPANYGYTF	TGTGCCAGCAGTTCCGGGACACCAGCTAACTATGGCTACACCTTC
TRBD2	-	TRBV18	17	TRBJ2-3	CASSPPLAGGLGDTQYF	TGTGCCAGCTCACCACCCCTAGCGGGGGGGCTTGGAGATACGCAGTATTTT
TRBD1	-	TRBV29-1	13	TRBJ1-2	CSGSDRGMGGYTF	TGCAGCGGGTCGGACAGGGGAATGGGAGGCTACACCTTC
TRBD2	-	TRBV3-1/TRBV3-2	13	TRBJ2-1	CASGGTSRDEQFF	TGTGCCAGCGGCGGGACTAGCAGGGATGAGCAGTTCTTC
-	-	TRBV3-1/TRBV3-2	17	TRBJ2-5	CASSQDYGRERGETQYF	TGTGCCAGCAGCCAAGATTATGGCCGGGAGAGGGGGGAGACCCAGTACTTC
TRBD2	-	TRBV7-9	16	TRBJ2-7	CASSFTGTSVAYEQYF	TGTGCCAGCAGCTTTACCGGGACTAGCGTCGCCTACGAGCAGTACTTC
TRBD1	-	TRBV7-9	14	TRBJ1-1	CASSVGQGGTEAFF	TGTGCCAGCAGCGTGGGACAGGGGGGGACTGAAGCTTTCTTT
-	-	TRBV30	13	TRBJ1-2	CAWARDGFYGYTF	TGTGCCTGGGCCCGGGACGGATTCTATGGCTACACCTTC
-	-	TRBV6-4	12	TRBJ2-1	CASSDLWGVAFF	TGTGCCAGCAGTGACCTTTGGGGAGTTGCGTTCTTC
-	-	TRBV3-1/TRBV3-2	12	TRBJ1-1	CASSQASNEAFF	TGTGCCAGCAGCCAAGCGAGTAATGAAGCTTTCTTT
TRBD2	-	TRBV18	16	TRBJ2-5	CASSPGSGGASETQYF	TGTGCCAGCTCGCCCGGTAGCGGGGGGGCCTCAGAGACCCAGTACTTC
-	-	TRBV7-9	16	TRBJ2-1	CASSYLSGAPYNEQFF	TGTGCCAGCAGCTACCTCTCAGGTGCCCCTTACAATGAGCAGTTCTTC
-	-	TRBV3-1/TRBV3-2	17	TRBJ2-1	CASSYVLGPSSYNEQFF	TGTGCCAGCAGCTATGTCCTCGGTCCTAGCTCCTACAATGAGCAGTTCTTC
-	-	TRBV3-1/TRBV3-2	15	TRBJ2-1	CASSQDALVAYEQFF	TGTGCCAGCAGCCAAGATGCTCTAGTTGCCTATGAGCAGTTCTTC
TRBD2	-	TRBV5-4	15	TRBJ2-5	CASSLTSGRGETQYF	TGTGCCAGCAGCTTGACTAGCGGGAGAGGGGAGACCCAGTACTTC
TRBD2	once	TRBV5-4	16	TRBJ2-5	CASSPGTSGGRETQYF	TGTGCCAGCAGCCCGGGGACTAGCGGGGGGAGAGAGACCCAGTACTTC
-	few	TRBV6-5	12	TRBJ1-3	CASHSSGNTIYF	TGTGCCAGTCATTCCTCTGGAAACACCATATATTTT
TRBD2	-	TRBV6-2/TRBV6-3	14	TRBJ2-5	CASSKTSSRETQYF	TGTGCCAGCAGTAAGACTAGCAGCAGAGAGACCCAGTACTTC
-	-	TRBV6-5	11	TRBJ2-7	CASRTTYEQYF	TGTGCCAGCCGGACAACCTACGAGCAGTACTTC
TRBD1	once	TRBV2	13	TRBJ2-1	CASIQDRNNEQFF	TGTGCCAGCATTCAGGACAGGAACAATGAGCAGTTCTTC
-	-	TRBV4-2	14	TRBJ2-3	CASRGRYRVDTQYF	TGTGCCAGCAGGGGCCGTTACCGTGTAGATACGCAGTATTTT
TRBD2	-	TRBV7-2	12	TRBJ2-7	CASSLEGLAQDF	TGTGCCAGCAGCTTAGAGGGACTAGCACAAGACTTC
TRBD2	-	TRBV7-2	15	TRBJ2-1	CASSPGIAGRNEQFF	TGTGCCAGCAGCCCCGGAATAGCGGGGAGAAATGAGCAGTTCTTC
-	-	TRBV20-1	11	TRBJ2-5	CSAGGGETQYF	TGCAGTGCTGGAGGAGGGGAGACCCAGTACTTC
TRBD1	once	TRBV28	14	TRBJ2-1	CASISPGQYNEQFF	TGTGCCAGCATCTCTCCGGGACAGTACAATGAGCAGTTCTTC
-	-	TRBV27	14	TRBJ1-2	CASSFGSANYGYTF	TGTGCCAGCAGTTTCGGGTCAGCTAACTATGGCTACACCTTC
TRBD2	-	TRBV7-2	16	TRBJ2-4	CASSLYTSSGGNIQYF	TGTGCCAGCAGCTTATACACTTCTAGCGGAGGGAACATTCAGTACTTC
TRBD1	-	TRBV19	17	TRBJ2-1	CASSTFQGQSTNNEQFF	TGTGCCAGTAGTACCTTCCAGGGACAGAGCACAAACAATGAGCAGTTCTTC
TRBD2	-	TRBV30	13	TRBJ2-1	CAWSSGTSNEQFF	TGTGCCTGGAGTTCCGGGACTAGCAATGAGCAGTTCTTC
-	-	TRBV29-1	14	TRBJ2-1	CSVVSGGLGNEQFF	TGCAGCGTTGTATCGGGGGGCTTGGGTAATGAGCAGTTCTTC
TRBD2	-	TRBV29-1	12	TRBJ2-7	CSARRGSPEQYF	TGCAGCGCCCGGCGGGGGAGCCCCGAGCAGTACTTC
TRBD2	-	TRBV5-6	16	TRBJ2-5	CASSLLTSGAQETQYF	TGTGCCAGCAGCTTGTTAACTAGCGGGGCGCAAGAGACCCAGTACTTC
TRBD2	-	TRBV27	18	TRBJ2-5	CASSLGRLAGGRQETQYF	TGTGCCAGCAGTCTAGGGAGACTAGCGGGGGGTCGGCAAGAGACCCAGTACTTC
-	-	TRBV4-1	14	TRBJ1-5	CASSQETRDQPQHF	TGCGCCAGCAGCCAAGAGACCAGGGACCAGCCCCAGCATTTT
-	-	TRBV7-2	16	TRBJ2-2	CASSLEGGRATGELFF	TGTGCCAGCAGCTTAGAGGGGGGGCGCGCCACCGGGGAGCTGTTTTTT
-	-	TRBV3-1/TRBV3-2	15	TRBJ1-4	CASSQQGQGSLELFF	TGTGCCAGCAGCCAACAAGGCCAGGGGTCGTTGGAACTGTTTTTT
TRBD1	-	TRBV2	17	TRBJ2-7	CASSVGGGQGRAYEQYF	TGTGCCAGCAGTGTTGGGGGAGGACAGGGTCGCGCCTACGAGCAGTACTTC
-	-	TRBV5-6	16	TRBJ1-3	CASSSPSTGLGNTIYF	TGTGCCAGCAGCTCACCCTCGACAGGCCTAGGAAACACCATATATTTT
-	-	TRBV10-1	15	TRBJ2-5	CASLLDGGRLETQYF	TGCGCCAGCCTACTGGACGGGGGGCGCTTAGAGACCCAGTACTTC
TRBD1	-	TRBV11-2	17	TRBJ1-1	CASSRTGTGNLNTEAFF	TGTGCCAGCAGTCGCACCGGGACAGGAAACTTGAACACTGAAGCTTTCTTT
-	-	TRBV29-1	13	TRBJ1-2	CSVRVGRNYGYTF	TGCAGCGTTAGAGTCGGCCGTAACTATGGCTACACCTTC
-	-	TRBV4-2	16	TRBJ1-3	CASSQIQGRGENTIYF	TGTGCCAGCAGCCAAATCCAGGGTCGGGGTGAAAACACCATATATTTT
-	-	TRBV7-6	14	TRBJ1-2	CASSLDGGAYGYTF	TGTGCCAGCAGCTTAGACGGGGGCGCCTATGGCTACACCTTC
TRBD2	-	TRBV9	15	TRBJ2-7	CASSVERGAPYEQYF	TGTGCCAGCAGCGTAGAGCGGGGGGCGCCTTACGAGCAGTACTTC
-	once	TRBV11-3	11	TRBJ2-1	CASTPDNEQFF	TGTGCCAGCACCCCGGACAATGAGCAGTTCTTC
-	-	TRBV14	14	TRBJ2-1	CASSQVFWGSEQFF	TGTGCCAGCAGCCAAGTATTTTGGGGGTCTGAGCAGTTCTTC